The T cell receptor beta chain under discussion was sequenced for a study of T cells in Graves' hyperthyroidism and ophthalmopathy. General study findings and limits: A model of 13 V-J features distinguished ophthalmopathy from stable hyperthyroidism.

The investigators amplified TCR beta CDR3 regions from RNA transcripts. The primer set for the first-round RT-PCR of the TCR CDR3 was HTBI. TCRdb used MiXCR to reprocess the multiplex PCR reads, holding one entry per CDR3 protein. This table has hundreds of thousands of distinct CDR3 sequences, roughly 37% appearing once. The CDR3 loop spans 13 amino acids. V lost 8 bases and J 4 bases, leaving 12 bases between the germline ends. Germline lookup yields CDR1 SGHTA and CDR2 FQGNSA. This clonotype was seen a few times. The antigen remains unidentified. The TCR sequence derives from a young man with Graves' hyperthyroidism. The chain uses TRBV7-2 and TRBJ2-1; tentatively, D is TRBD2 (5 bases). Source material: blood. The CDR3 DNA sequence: TGTGCCAGCGGTCGGGATACTTACAATGAGCAGTTCTTC. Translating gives CASGRDTYNEQFF. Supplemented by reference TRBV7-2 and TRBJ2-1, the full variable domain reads GAGVSQSPSNKVTEKGKDVELRCDPISGHTALYWYRQSLGQGLEFLIYFQGNSAPDKSGLPSDRFSAERTGGSVSTLTIQRTQQEDSAVYLCASGRDTYNEQFFGPGTRLTVL.